This passage covers 13 T cell receptor beta chains from one sample sequenced in a study of blood T cell repertoires in COVID-19. Sequenced by immunoSEQ multiplex PCR; TCRdb stores in-frame clones only, minus some. The sample lists about 120,000 clones; 85% were seen once. Specimen: peripheral blood. The receptors were sampled from a woman of 80 years or more with acute or convalescent COVID-19.

The chain uses TRBV9 and TRBJ2-5; D perhaps matches TRBD1 (5 bases). Germline V gene data show CDR1 as SGDLS and CDR2 as YYNGEE. Trimming removed 0 bases from V and 2 bases from J, with 11 bases in between. The CDR3 is 15 amino acids. The CDR3 protein is CASSVVTGEQETQYF. CDR3 nucleotides: TGTGCCAGCAGCGTAGTCACAGGAGAACAAGAGACCCAGTACTTC.

The V call is TRBV4-2, the J call TRBJ1-1; 8 nucleotides match TRBD1. CDR3 length equals 13 residues. V lost 3 bases, J lost 3 bases, and 0 bases stayed unmatched. In germline, CDR1 is LGHNA, CDR2 YNFKEQ. DNA of the CDR3: TGTGCCAGCAGCCAGGACAGGGACACTGAAGCTTTCTTT. Amino acids: CASSQDRDTEAFF.

The chain uses TRBV7-9 and TRBJ2-1; 7 positions match TRBD1. Trimming cost V 5 bases and J 7 bases; bases outside gene matches: 8. The CDR3 has 14 residues. Germline CDR1 and CDR2: SEHNR and FQNEAQ (reference sequence). The CDR3 nucleotides are TGTGCCAGCAGCCCGAGGGGACAGTTAAATGAGCAGTTCTTC. Amino acid sequence: CASSPRGQLNEQFF.

The chain employs TRBV11-2 and TRBJ2-7; D uncertain. Germline V gene sequence: CDR1 SGHAT, CDR2 FQNNGV. Trimming took 5 bases from V and 4 from J, leaving 12 bases between them. CDR3 length: 13 residues. The CDR3 is CASSLNRIYEQYF. The CDR3 coding sequence is TGTGCCAGCAGCCTAAACCGCATATACGAGCAGTACTTC. Full variable domain (missing parts from reference TRBV11-2 and TRBJ2-7): EAGVAQSPRYKIIEKRQSVAFWCNPISGHATLYWYQQILGQGPKLLIQFQNNGVVDDSQLPKDRFSAERLKGVDSTLKIQPAKLEDSAVYLCASSLNRIYEQYFGPGTRLTVT.

The chain recombines TRBV3-1 (or the pseudogene TRBV3-2) with TRBJ1-4; TRBD1 agrees at 9 bases. V was clipped by 1 base and J by 8 bases; unmatched bases: 2. Germline assignment: CDR1 LGHDT and CDR2 YNNKEL (reference sequence). The CDR3 is 14 amino acids. CDR3: CASSQVTGGEKLFF. The DNA for the CDR3 is TGTGCCAGCAGCCAAGTGACAGGGGGAGAAAAACTGTTTTTT.

The genes are TRBV19 and TRBJ2-2; 9 bases match TRBD1. Germline values: CDR1 LNHDA, CDR2 SQIVND (reference sequence). Trimming at V came to 5 bases and at J to 5 bases, leaving 3 bases not matched to a gene. This CDR3 is built from 14 residues. The CDR3 sequence: CASSAGTGTGELFF. The CDR3 nucleotides read TGTGCCAGTAGTGCCGGGACAGGGACCGGGGAGCTGTTTTTT.

V gene TRBV7-6 combines with J gene TRBJ2-3; TRBD2 matches at 15 bases. CDR1 is SGHVS, CDR2 FNYEAQ, per germline. V was pared by 4 bases and J by 8 bases, with 4 bases of the junction left unmatched. CDR3 size: 15 residues. The CDR3 coding sequence is TGTGCCAGCAGCTCGGGACTAGCGGGGGGTGGTACGCAGTATTTT. It translates to CASSSGLAGGGTQYF.

The gene calls are TRBV27 and TRBJ1-6; 7 bases are shared with TRBD1. Trimming at V came to 6 bases and at J to 9 bases, leaving 2 bases not matched to a gene. Germline CDR1 reads MNHEY; CDR2 reads SMNVEV (reference sequence). The CDR3 is made up of 12 amino acids. Written as DNA, the CDR3 is TGTGCCAGCAGACAGGGGTTTTCACCCCTCCACTTT. This translates into CASRQGFSPLHF.

The V and J genes are TRBV16 and TRBJ1-1, with TRBD1 matching 8 bases. The CDR3 runs to 16 residues. J was trimmed by 5 bases and V by 0 bases; bases with no gene match: 8. Germline V gene data show CDR1 as KGHSY and CDR2 as FQNENV. The DNA for the CDR3 is TGTGCCAGCAGCCAATCGGGGCGGACAGGGCGTACTGAAGCTTTCTTT. This sequence encodes CASSQSGRTGRTEAFF.

J is TRBJ1-1 and V is TRBV11-1; D not certain. The CDR3 sequence is 15 residues long. The germline gives CDR1 SGHAT, CDR2 FQDESV (reference sequence). V lost 6 bases to trimming and J lost 1 base, with 15 bases between them. CDR3 coding DNA: TGTGCCAGCAGTCTACCCGGACGGGGGAACACTGAAGCTTTCTTT. Amino acid sequence: CASSLPGRGNTEAFF.

The chain links TRBV20-1 to TRBJ1-2, with 7 bases aligning to TRBD1. Unmatched junction bases numbered 2, after V lost 5 bases and J lost 8 bases. The CDR3 length is 10 residues. Germline lookup yields CDR1 DFQATT and CDR2 SNEGSKA (reference sequence). CDR3 sequence reads: CSAYRGGYTF. Written as DNA, the CDR3 is TGCAGTGCTTACAGGGGCGGCTACACCTTC.

CDR3 region: CASSLASGDTDTQYF. The CDR3 DNA reads TGTGCCAGCTCGCTCGCTAGCGGGGACACAGATACGCAGTATTTT. The gene calls are TRBV18 and TRBJ2-3, with TRBD2 matching over 9 bases. CDR3 length equals 15 residues. Per the germline V gene, CDR1 is KGHSH and CDR2 is LQKENI. The V segment lost 6 bases and the J segment 2 bases; nucleotides outside the gene matches: 6.

V usage is TRBV28 and J usage is TRBJ1-5; 9 bases agree with TRBD1. V was clipped by 3 bases and J by 7 bases; unmatched bases: 7. The CDR3 is 15 amino acids. Germline V lookup: CDR1 MDHEN, CDR2 SYDVKM. CDR3 nucleotides: TGTGCCAGCAGTTTCTCCGGGACAGGGTGGCAGCCCCAGCATTTT. Amino acids: CASSFSGTGWQPQHF.